Listed below are T cell receptor beta chains from one sample, sequenced in a study of blood T cell repertoires in COVID-19. The table came from immunoSEQ multiplex PCR; TCRdb's copy has only in-frame clones and leaves some out. The sample consists of over 70,000 clones, around 82% of them appearing once. What was sequenced was peripheral blood. Every receptor here comes from a man between 60 and 75 years old with acute or convalescent COVID-19. Both conserved end residues are part of each CDR3. D genes are given only for firm matches. Some rows have no size entry. The others give once, few or many, or a class for an expanded clone.

J gene: TRBJ2-3; V gene: TRBV11-3; D gene: TRBD2; clone size: -; CDR3 DNA: TGTGCCAGCAGCTTAGGACTAGCGGGGGTGCTCACAGATACGCAGTATTTT; CDR3 protein: CASSLGLAGVLTDTQYF
J gene: TRBJ1-2; V gene: TRBV4-3; D gene: -; clone size: -; CDR3 DNA: TGCGCCAGCAGCCAAGACAGGGGCTACACCTTC; CDR3 protein: CASSQDRGYTF
J gene: TRBJ2-2; V gene: TRBV12-5; D gene: TRBD1; clone size: -; CDR3 DNA: TGTGCTAGTGGTTTGGGGGACAGGGCGAACACCGGGGAGCTGTTTTTT; CDR3 protein: CASGLGDRANTGELFF
J gene: TRBJ1-3; V gene: TRBV5-1; D gene: -; clone size: -; CDR3 DNA: TGCGCCAGCAGCCCACCAAGGGGCGAAGGAAACACCATATATTTT; CDR3 protein: CASSPPRGEGNTIYF
J gene: TRBJ2-2; V gene: TRBV10-3; D gene: -; clone size: -; CDR3 DNA: TGTGCCATCAGTGGGAGAGACAGGAACACCGGGGAGCTGTTTTTT; CDR3 protein: CAISGRDRNTGELFF
J gene: TRBJ2-5; V gene: TRBV20-1; D gene: TRBD2; clone size: -; CDR3 DNA: TGCAGTGCTAGTTCCAGCGGGGAAGAGACCCAGTACTTC; CDR3 protein: CSASSSGEETQYF
J gene: TRBJ2-3; V gene: TRBV5-1; D gene: -; clone size: few; CDR3 DNA: TGCGCCAGCAGCTTGGAACAGGGTCGAGGAGATACGCAGTATTTT; CDR3 protein: CASSLEQGRGDTQYF
J gene: TRBJ2-5; V gene: TRBV18; D gene: -; clone size: -; CDR3 DNA: TGTGCCAGCTCCCCCGGGAGCGAAGAGACCCAGTACTTC; CDR3 protein: CASSPGSEETQYF
J gene: TRBJ2-7; V gene: TRBV5-1; D gene: -; clone size: -; CDR3 DNA: TGCGCCAGCAGCTTGAGTGCTGGGCACTCCTACGAGCAGTACTTC; CDR3 protein: CASSLSAGHSYEQYF
J gene: TRBJ2-1; V gene: TRBV7-2; D gene: -; clone size: -; CDR3 DNA: TGTGCCAGCAGCTTAGTCCAGGCAGGGTCAGGGGAGCAGTTCTTC; CDR3 protein: CASSLVQAGSGEQFF
J gene: TRBJ1-1; V gene: TRBV18; D gene: -; clone size: -; CDR3 DNA: TGTGCCAGCTCACCAAGCGAAGTTAACACTGAAGCTTTCTTT; CDR3 protein: CASSPSEVNTEAFF
J gene: TRBJ1-5; V gene: TRBV12-3/TRBV12-4; D gene: -; clone size: -; CDR3 DNA: TGTGCCAGCAGTAAGGACGGGGGGCAGCCCCAGCATTTT; CDR3 protein: CASSKDGGQPQHF
J gene: TRBJ1-2; V gene: TRBV6-5; D gene: -; clone size: -; CDR3 DNA: TGTGCCAGCAGTCCAGCAGGGGTCGACTATGGCTACACCTTC; CDR3 protein: CASSPAGVDYGYTF
J gene: TRBJ1-3; V gene: TRBV5-1; D gene: -; clone size: -; CDR3 DNA: TGCGCCAGCAGCTTCGCGGGGGACTCTGGAAACACCATATATTTT; CDR3 protein: CASSFAGDSGNTIYF
J gene: TRBJ2-1; V gene: TRBV6-2/TRBV6-3; D gene: -; clone size: -; CDR3 DNA: TGTGCCAGCAGTTACTCTCGGGAGCAGTTCTTC; CDR3 protein: CASSYSREQFF
J gene: TRBJ2-1; V gene: TRBV7-2; D gene: TRBD2; clone size: few; CDR3 DNA: TGTGCCAGCAGCACAACCGGAGCGGGAGGGTTGCGTGAGCAGTTCTTC; CDR3 protein: CASSTTGAGGLREQFF
J gene: TRBJ1-1; V gene: TRBV12-3/TRBV12-4; D gene: -; clone size: -; CDR3 DNA: TGTGCCAGCAGCCGGACAATAGAAGCTTTCTTT; CDR3 protein: CASSRTIEAFF
J gene: TRBJ2-7; V gene: TRBV27; D gene: TRBD1; clone size: once; CDR3 DNA: TGTGCCAGCAGTCCCCGGACAGGCTACGAGCAGTACTTC; CDR3 protein: CASSPRTGYEQYF
J gene: TRBJ2-5; V gene: TRBV25-1; D gene: -; clone size: -; CDR3 DNA: TGTGCCACAAGGACTGACGTGAAAGAGACCCAGTACTTC; CDR3 protein: CATRTDVKETQYF
J gene: TRBJ1-1; V gene: TRBV20-1; D gene: -; clone size: -; CDR3 DNA: TGCAGTGCTGGAGGGGGGGGAGCAGCTTTCTTT; CDR3 protein: CSAGGGGAAFF
J gene: TRBJ1-1; V gene: TRBV7-8; D gene: -; clone size: few; CDR3 DNA: TGTGCCAGCAGCTTAAAAGGTCAGGCCACTGAAGCTTTCTTT; CDR3 protein: CASSLKGQATEAFF
J gene: TRBJ2-5; V gene: TRBV7-2; D gene: TRBD2; clone size: few; CDR3 DNA: TGTGCCAGCAGCTTACGTCTAGCGGAAGAGACCCAGTACTTC; CDR3 protein: CASSLRLAEETQYF
J gene: TRBJ2-2; V gene: TRBV11-3; D gene: TRBD1; clone size: few; CDR3 DNA: TGTGCCAGCAGCCCACGACAGGGGGTCGGGGAGCTGTTTTTT; CDR3 protein: CASSPRQGVGELFF
J gene: TRBJ1-6; V gene: TRBV3-1/TRBV3-2; D gene: -; clone size: -; CDR3 DNA: TGTGCCAGCAGCGTAGTTGCGGCGGATAATTCACCCCTCCACTTT; CDR3 protein: CASSVVAADNSPLHF
J gene: TRBJ1-4; V gene: TRBV6-6; D gene: TRBD1; clone size: -; CDR3 DNA: TGTGCCAGCAGCCCCACCTGGCAGGGGGCTCAGGAAAAACTGTTTTTT; CDR3 protein: CASSPTWQGAQEKLFF
J gene: TRBJ2-7; V gene: TRBV14; D gene: TRBD2; clone size: -; CDR3 DNA: TGTGCCAGCAGCCCGACCCCCTCTAGCGGGAACTACGAGCAGTACTTC; CDR3 protein: CASSPTPSSGNYEQYF
J gene: TRBJ2-6; V gene: TRBV7-2; D gene: -; clone size: -; CDR3 DNA: TGTGCCAGCAGCTTAGTCCCGGCAGGGGGGACTGGGGCCAACGTCCTGACTTTC; CDR3 protein: CASSLVPAGGTGANVLTF
J gene: TRBJ2-7; V gene: TRBV6-5; D gene: TRBD1; clone size: -; CDR3 DNA: TGTGCCAGCAGCGCCGGGACAGGTCTTCGGGAGCAGTACTTC; CDR3 protein: CASSAGTGLREQYF
J gene: TRBJ1-5; V gene: TRBV5-1; D gene: TRBD1; clone size: -; CDR3 DNA: TGCGCCAGCAGCCCCGGGACAGATTATCAGCCCCAGCATTTT; CDR3 protein: CASSPGTDYQPQHF
J gene: TRBJ1-1; V gene: TRBV9; D gene: -; clone size: -; CDR3 DNA: TGTGCCAGCACTCGTGGTCAGGGATTCGTAACTGAAGCTTTCTTT; CDR3 protein: CASTRGQGFVTEAFF
J gene: TRBJ2-4; V gene: TRBV7-2; D gene: TRBD2; clone size: -; CDR3 DNA: TGTGCCAGCAGCTCCGGACTAGAAGGAAACATTCAGTACTTC; CDR3 protein: CASSSGLEGNIQYF
J gene: TRBJ1-6; V gene: TRBV7-9; D gene: TRBD1; clone size: -; CDR3 DNA: TGTGCCAGCAGCACATCAGGGGGATCACCCCTCCACTTT; CDR3 protein: CASSTSGGSPLHF
J gene: TRBJ1-5; V gene: TRBV9; D gene: TRBD1; clone size: few; CDR3 DNA: TGTGCCAGCAGTGCCGGGACAGGCAATCAGCCCCAGCATTTT; CDR3 protein: CASSAGTGNQPQHF
J gene: TRBJ1-1; V gene: TRBV12-5; D gene: -; clone size: -; CDR3 DNA: TGTGCTAGTGGTTTGGCCGGGATAAACACTGAAGCTTTCTTT; CDR3 protein: CASGLAGINTEAFF
J gene: TRBJ2-7; V gene: TRBV4-1; D gene: TRBD1; clone size: once; CDR3 DNA: TGCGCCAGCAGCCAGGTTCAGACAGGGGGGACCTACGAGCAGTACTTC; CDR3 protein: CASSQVQTGGTYEQYF
J gene: TRBJ1-5; V gene: TRBV7-8; D gene: -; clone size: -; CDR3 DNA: TGTGCCAGCAGCCCGGGAGAGGGAAGACAGCCCCAGCATTTT; CDR3 protein: CASSPGEGRQPQHF
J gene: TRBJ2-6; V gene: TRBV4-3; D gene: -; clone size: once; CDR3 DNA: TGCGCCAGCAGCCAAGATTCCGGGGCTGGGGCCAACGTCCTGACTTTC; CDR3 protein: CASSQDSGAGANVLTF
J gene: TRBJ2-5; V gene: TRBV7-3; D gene: -; clone size: -; CDR3 DNA: TGTGCCAGCAGCTTATGGGCAGGAGAGACCCAGTACTTC; CDR3 protein: CASSLWAGETQYF
J gene: TRBJ2-2; V gene: TRBV7-9; D gene: -; clone size: -; CDR3 DNA: TGTGCCAGCAGCTTAGCAGGAACAGGGTTGTGGTCCGGGGAGCTGTTTTTT; CDR3 protein: CASSLAGTGLWSGELFF
J gene: TRBJ2-3; V gene: TRBV7-2; D gene: -; clone size: -; CDR3 DNA: TGTGCCAGCAGCTTAAGCAGGGGCCCAGATACGCAGTATTTT; CDR3 protein: CASSLSRGPDTQYF
J gene: TRBJ2-1; V gene: TRBV28; D gene: -; clone size: -; CDR3 DNA: TGTGCCAGCAGTCGAGTTCGCAATGAGCAGTTCTTC; CDR3 protein: CASSRVRNEQFF
J gene: TRBJ1-3; V gene: TRBV10-3; D gene: TRBD1; clone size: once; CDR3 DNA: TGTGCCATCAGTGAACGAGACAGGGGTGGAAACACCATATATTTT; CDR3 protein: CAISERDRGGNTIYF
J gene: TRBJ2-5; V gene: TRBV27; D gene: -; clone size: -; CDR3 DNA: TGTGCCAGTAGACTAGACGTTACAACGACCCAGTACTTC; CDR3 protein: CASRLDVTTTQYF
J gene: TRBJ2-5; V gene: TRBV24-1; D gene: TRBD1; clone size: -; CDR3 DNA: TGTGCCACCAGTGTGGGGGACAGGTTGTACTTC; CDR3 protein: CATSVGDRLYF
J gene: TRBJ2-7; V gene: TRBV28; D gene: -; clone size: -; CDR3 DNA: TGTGCCAGCAGGGTGGGCCGTCACTACGAGCAGTACTTC; CDR3 protein: CASRVGRHYEQYF
J gene: TRBJ1-4; V gene: TRBV12-5; D gene: -; clone size: few; CDR3 DNA: TGTGCTAGTGGTTTGTCAACGACAACAACTAATGAAAAACTGTTTTTT; CDR3 protein: CASGLSTTTTNEKLFF
J gene: TRBJ2-3; V gene: TRBV7-8; D gene: TRBD1; clone size: -; CDR3 DNA: TGTGCCAGCAGCCCGAGGGGGCAGAATACGCAGTATTTT; CDR3 protein: CASSPRGQNTQYF
J gene: TRBJ2-1; V gene: TRBV11-2; D gene: TRBD2; clone size: -; CDR3 DNA: TGTGCCAGCAGCCCCGCGGGACTACCGGCGGGCAATGAGCAGTTCTTC; CDR3 protein: CASSPAGLPAGNEQFF
J gene: TRBJ2-3; V gene: TRBV12-3/TRBV12-4; D gene: -; clone size: -; CDR3 DNA: TGTGCCAGCAGTGGCGGCGGTAATACGCAGTATTTT; CDR3 protein: CASSGGGNTQYF
J gene: TRBJ1-5; V gene: TRBV19; D gene: TRBD1; clone size: -; CDR3 DNA: TGTGCCAGTAGTTTTGGACAGGGCGGCAATCAGCCCCAGCATTTT; CDR3 protein: CASSFGQGGNQPQHF
J gene: TRBJ1-1; V gene: TRBV15; D gene: -; clone size: -; CDR3 DNA: TGTGCCACCTCACAGGGCCGCATGAACACTGAAGCTTTCTTT; CDR3 protein: CATSQGRMNTEAFF
J gene: TRBJ1-5; V gene: TRBV12-3/TRBV12-4; D gene: -; clone size: -; CDR3 DNA: TGTGCCAGCAGTATTCCTAATCAGCCCCAGCATTTT; CDR3 protein: CASSIPNQPQHF
J gene: TRBJ1-5; V gene: TRBV6-6; D gene: -; clone size: once; CDR3 DNA: TGTGCCAGCAGTCGACAGCTAGATAGCAATCAGCCCCAGCATTTT; CDR3 protein: CASSRQLDSNQPQHF
J gene: TRBJ1-5; V gene: TRBV5-5; D gene: -; clone size: -; CDR3 DNA: TGTGCCAGCAGCGGGGCGGATCCTGGCAATCAGCCCCAGCATTTT; CDR3 protein: CASSGADPGNQPQHF
J gene: TRBJ1-2; V gene: TRBV3-1/TRBV3-2; D gene: TRBD1; clone size: -; CDR3 DNA: TGTGCCAGCAGCCAAGGTAGACAGGGCTATGGCTACACCTTC; CDR3 protein: CASSQGRQGYGYTF